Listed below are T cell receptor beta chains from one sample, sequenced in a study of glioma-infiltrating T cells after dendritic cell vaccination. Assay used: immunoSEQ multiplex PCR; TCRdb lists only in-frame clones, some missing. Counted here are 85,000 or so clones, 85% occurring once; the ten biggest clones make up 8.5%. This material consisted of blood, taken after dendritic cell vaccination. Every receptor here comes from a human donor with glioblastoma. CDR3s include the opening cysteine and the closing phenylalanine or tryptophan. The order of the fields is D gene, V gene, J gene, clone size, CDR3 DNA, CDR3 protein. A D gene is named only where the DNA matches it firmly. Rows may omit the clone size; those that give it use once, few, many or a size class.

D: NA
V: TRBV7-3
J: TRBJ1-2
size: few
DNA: TGTGCCACGGGGGGTGGCTACACCTTC
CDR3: CATGGGYTF

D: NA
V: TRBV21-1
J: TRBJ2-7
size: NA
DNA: TGTGCCAGCACCTCAGATCCGCGGACAGGGAGCTCCTACGAGCAGTACTTC
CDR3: CASTSDPRTGSSYEQYF

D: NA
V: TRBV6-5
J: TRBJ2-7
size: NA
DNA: TGTGCCAGCAGTTACGGCCAGGGCCTTAGTCTGCAGTACTTC
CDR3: CASSYGQGLSLQYF

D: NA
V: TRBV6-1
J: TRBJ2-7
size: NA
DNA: TGTGCCAGCAGTGAAAGCCCTAACCGCTCCTACGAGCAGTACTTC
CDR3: CASSESPNRSYEQYF

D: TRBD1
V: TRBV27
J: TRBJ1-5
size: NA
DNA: TGTGCCAGCAGTTTCCAAGGACAGGAGAGTCAGCCCCAGCATTTT
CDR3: CASSFQGQESQPQHF

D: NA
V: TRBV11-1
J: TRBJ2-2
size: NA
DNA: TGTGCCAGCAGCTTATATCGGGGAAACACCGGGGAGCTGTTTTTT
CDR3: CASSLYRGNTGELFF

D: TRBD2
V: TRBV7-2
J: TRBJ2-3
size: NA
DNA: TGTGCCAGCAGCTTAGGGGCGGGGGGCACAGATACGCAGTATTTT
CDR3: CASSLGAGGTDTQYF

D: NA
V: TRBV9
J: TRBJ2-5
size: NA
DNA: TGTGCCAGCAGCGCGGGCCTCGGGAAAGAGACCCAGTACTTC
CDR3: CASSAGLGKETQYF

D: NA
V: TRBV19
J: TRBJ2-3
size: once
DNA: TGTGCCAGTAGTATAGATCGACAGTTAAAAGATACGCAGTATTTT
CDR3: CASSIDRQLKDTQYF

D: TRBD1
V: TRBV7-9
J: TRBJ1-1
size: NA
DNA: TGTGCCAGCAGCCCTCGGACAGGGGAGGATGAAGCTTTCTTT
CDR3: CASSPRTGEDEAFF

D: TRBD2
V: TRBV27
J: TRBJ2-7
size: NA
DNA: TGTGCCAGCAGTGACATACTAGCGGGAGGTTTAGAGCAGTACTTC
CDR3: CASSDILAGGLEQYF

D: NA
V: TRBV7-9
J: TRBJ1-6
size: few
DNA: TGTGCCAGCAGCCCCGGGGGTGAGGTTTCACCCCTCCACTTT
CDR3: CASSPGGEVSPLHF